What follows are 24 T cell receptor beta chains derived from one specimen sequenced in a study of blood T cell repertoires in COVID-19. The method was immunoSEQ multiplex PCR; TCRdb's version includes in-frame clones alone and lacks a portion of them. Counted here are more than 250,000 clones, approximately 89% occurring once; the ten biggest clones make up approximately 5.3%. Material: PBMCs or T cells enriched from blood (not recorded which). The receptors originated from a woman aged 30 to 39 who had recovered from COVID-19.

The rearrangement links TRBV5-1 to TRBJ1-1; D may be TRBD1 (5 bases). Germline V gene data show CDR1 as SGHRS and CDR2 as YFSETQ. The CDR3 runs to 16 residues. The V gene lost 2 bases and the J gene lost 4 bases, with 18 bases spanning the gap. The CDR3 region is CASSFVLDGGSTEAFF. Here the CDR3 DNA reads TGCGCCAGCAGCTTTGTCCTTGACGGGGGGAGCACTGAAGCTTTCTTT. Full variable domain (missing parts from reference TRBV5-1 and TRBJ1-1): KAGVTQTPRYLIKTRGQQVTLSCSPISGHRSVSWYQQTPGQGLQFLFEYFSETQRNKGNFPGRFSGRQFSNSRSEMNVSTLELGDSALYLCASSFVLDGGSTEAFFGQGTRLTVV.

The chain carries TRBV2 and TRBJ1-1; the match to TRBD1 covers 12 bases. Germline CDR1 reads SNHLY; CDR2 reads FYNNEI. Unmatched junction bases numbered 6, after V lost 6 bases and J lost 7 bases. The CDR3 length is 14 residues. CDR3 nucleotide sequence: TGTGCCAGCAGGGGGGGACAGGGGGCGGATGAAGCTTTCTTT. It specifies CASRGGQGADEAFF. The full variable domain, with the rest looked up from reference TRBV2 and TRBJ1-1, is EPEVTQTPSHQVTQMGQEVILRCVPISNHLYFYWYRQILGQKVEFLVSFYNNEISEKSEIFDDQFSVERPDGSNFTLKIRSTKLEDSAMYFCASRGGQGADEAFFGQGTRLTVV.

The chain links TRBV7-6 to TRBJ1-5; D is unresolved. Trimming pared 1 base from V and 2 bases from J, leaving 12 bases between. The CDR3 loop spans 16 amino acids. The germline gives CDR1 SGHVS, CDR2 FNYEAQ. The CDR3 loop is CASSLGTPGGNQPQHF. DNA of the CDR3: TGTGCCAGCAGCTTAGGGACCCCGGGAGGCAATCAGCCCCAGCATTTT.

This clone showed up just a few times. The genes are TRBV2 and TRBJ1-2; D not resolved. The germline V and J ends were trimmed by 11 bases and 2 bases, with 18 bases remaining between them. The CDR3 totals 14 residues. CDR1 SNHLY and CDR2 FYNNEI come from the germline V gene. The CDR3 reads CAGSVTTVNYGYTF. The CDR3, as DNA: TGTGCCGGCTCTGTAACAACAGTGAACTATGGCTACACCTTC.

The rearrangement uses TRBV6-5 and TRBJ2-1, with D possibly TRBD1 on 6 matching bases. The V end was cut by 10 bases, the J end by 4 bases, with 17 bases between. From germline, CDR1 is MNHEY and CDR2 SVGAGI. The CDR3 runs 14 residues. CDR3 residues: CATRRLQGYNEQFF. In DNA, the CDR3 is TGTGCCACACGACGGCTCCAGGGGTACAATGAGCAGTTCTTC.

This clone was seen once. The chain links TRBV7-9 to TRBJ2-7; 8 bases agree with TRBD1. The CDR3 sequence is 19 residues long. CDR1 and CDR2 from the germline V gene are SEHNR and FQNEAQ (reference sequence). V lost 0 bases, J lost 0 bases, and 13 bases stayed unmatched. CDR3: CASSLAGGQGNRGSYEQYF. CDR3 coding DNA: TGTGCCAGCAGCTTAGCGGGTGGACAGGGAAATCGGGGCTCCTACGAGCAGTACTTC. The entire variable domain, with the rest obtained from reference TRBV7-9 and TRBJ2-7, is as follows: DTGVSQNPRHKITKRGQNVTFRCDPISEHNRLYWYRQTLGQGPEFLTYFQNEAQLEKSRLLSDRFSAERPKGSFSTLEIQRTEQGDSAMYLCASSLAGGQGNRGSYEQYFGPGTRLTVT.

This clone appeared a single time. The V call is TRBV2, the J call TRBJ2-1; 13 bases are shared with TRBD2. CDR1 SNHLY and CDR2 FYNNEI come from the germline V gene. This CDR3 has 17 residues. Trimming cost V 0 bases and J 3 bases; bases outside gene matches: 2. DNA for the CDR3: TGTGCCAGCAGTGAAGCGGGACTAGCGGGGAACTACAATGAGCAGTTCTTC. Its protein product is CASSEAGLAGNYNEQFF.

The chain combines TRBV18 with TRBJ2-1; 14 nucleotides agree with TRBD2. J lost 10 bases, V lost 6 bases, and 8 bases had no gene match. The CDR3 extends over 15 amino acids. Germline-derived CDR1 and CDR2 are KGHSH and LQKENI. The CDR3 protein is CASSGGLAGVQEQFF. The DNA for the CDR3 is TGTGCCAGCTCGGGGGGACTAGCGGGGGTGCAGGAGCAGTTCTTC. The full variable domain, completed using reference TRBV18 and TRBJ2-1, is NAGVMQNPRHLVRRRGQEARLRCSPMKGHSHVYWYRQLPEEGLKFMVYLQKENIIDESGMPKERFSAEFPKEGPSILRIQQVVRGDSAAYFCASSGGLAGVQEQFFGPGTRLTVL.

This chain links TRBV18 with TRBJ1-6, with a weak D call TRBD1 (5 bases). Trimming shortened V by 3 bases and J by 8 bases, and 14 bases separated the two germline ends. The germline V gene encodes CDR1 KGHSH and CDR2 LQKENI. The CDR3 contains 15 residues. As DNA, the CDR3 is TGTGCCAGCTCACCCCGACAGCCGAAAGATTCACCCCTCCACTTT. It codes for CASSPRQPKDSPLHF.

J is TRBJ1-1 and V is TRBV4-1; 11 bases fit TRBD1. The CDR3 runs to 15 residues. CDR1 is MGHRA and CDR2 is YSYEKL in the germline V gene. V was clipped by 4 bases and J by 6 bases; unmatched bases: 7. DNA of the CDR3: TGCGCCAGCAGCCGCCGGACAGGGGGCGAGGCTGAAGCTTTCTTT. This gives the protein CASSRRTGGEAEAFF.

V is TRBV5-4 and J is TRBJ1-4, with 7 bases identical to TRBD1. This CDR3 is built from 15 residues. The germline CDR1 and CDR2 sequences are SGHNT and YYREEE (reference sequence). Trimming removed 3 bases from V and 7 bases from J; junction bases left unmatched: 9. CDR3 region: CASSSWTGPSEKLFF. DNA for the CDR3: TGTGCCAGCAGCTCATGGACAGGACCGAGTGAAAAACTGTTTTTT.

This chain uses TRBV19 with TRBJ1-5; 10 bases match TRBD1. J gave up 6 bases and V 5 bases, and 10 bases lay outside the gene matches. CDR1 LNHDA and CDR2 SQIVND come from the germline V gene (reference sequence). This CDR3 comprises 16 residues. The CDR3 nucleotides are TGTGCCAGTAGTCCGATACCGGGACAGGGGCTTCAGCCCCAGCATTTT. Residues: CASSPIPGQGLQPQHF.

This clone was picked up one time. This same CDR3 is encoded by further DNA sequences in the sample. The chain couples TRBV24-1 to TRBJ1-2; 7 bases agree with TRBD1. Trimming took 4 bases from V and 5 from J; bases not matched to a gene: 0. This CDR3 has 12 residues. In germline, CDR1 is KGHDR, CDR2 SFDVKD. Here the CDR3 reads CATSETGYGYTF. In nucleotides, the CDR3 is TGTGCCACCAGTGAGACAGGGTATGGCTACACCTTC.

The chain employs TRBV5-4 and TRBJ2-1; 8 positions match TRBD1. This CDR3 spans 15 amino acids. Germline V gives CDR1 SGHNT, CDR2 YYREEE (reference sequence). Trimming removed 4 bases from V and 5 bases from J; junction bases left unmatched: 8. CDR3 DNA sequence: TGTGCCAGCAGCCCGACCGGACAGGGTGACAATGAGCAGTTCTTC. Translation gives CASSPTGQGDNEQFF. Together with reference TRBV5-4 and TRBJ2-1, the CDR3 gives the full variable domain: ETGVTQSPTHLIKTRGQQVTLRCSSQSGHNTVSWYQQALGQGPQFIFQYYREEENGRGNFPPRFSGLQFPNYSSELNVNALELDDSALYLCASSPTGQGDNEQFFGPGTRLTVL.

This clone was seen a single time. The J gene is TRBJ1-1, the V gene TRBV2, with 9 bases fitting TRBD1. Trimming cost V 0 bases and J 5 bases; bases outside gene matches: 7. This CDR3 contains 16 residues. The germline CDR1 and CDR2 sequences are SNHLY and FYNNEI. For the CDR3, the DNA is TGTGCCAGCAGTGAAGCGAGGACAGGGGCGGGAACTGAAGCTTTCTTT. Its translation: CASSEARTGAGTEAFF.

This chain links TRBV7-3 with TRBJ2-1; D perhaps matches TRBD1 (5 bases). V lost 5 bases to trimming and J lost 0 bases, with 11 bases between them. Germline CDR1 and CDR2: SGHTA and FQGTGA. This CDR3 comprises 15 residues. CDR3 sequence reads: CASSPQASSYNEQFF. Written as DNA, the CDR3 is TGTGCCAGCAGCCCACAGGCGAGCTCCTACAATGAGCAGTTCTTC. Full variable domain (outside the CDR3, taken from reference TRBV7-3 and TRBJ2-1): GAGVSQTPSNKVTEKGKYVELRCDPISGHTALYWYRQSLGQGPEFLIYFQGTGAADDSGLPNDRFFAVRPEGSVSTLKIQRTERGDSAVYLCASSPQASSYNEQFFGPGTRLTVL.

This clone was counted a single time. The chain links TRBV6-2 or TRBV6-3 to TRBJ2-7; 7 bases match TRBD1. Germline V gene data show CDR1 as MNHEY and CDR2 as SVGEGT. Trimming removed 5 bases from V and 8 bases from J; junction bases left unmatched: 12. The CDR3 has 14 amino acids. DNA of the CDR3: TGTGCCAGCAGTGGAAACCGGGACAGCACCAAGCAGTACTTC. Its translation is CASSGNRDSTKQYF.

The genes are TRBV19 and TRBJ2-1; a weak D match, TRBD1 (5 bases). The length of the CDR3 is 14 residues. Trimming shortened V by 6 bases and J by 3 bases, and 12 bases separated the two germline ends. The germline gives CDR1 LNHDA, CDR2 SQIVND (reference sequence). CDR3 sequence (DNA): TGTGCCAGTAGCTCGCAGGGAATCTACAATGAGCAGTTCTTC. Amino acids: CASSSQGIYNEQFF.

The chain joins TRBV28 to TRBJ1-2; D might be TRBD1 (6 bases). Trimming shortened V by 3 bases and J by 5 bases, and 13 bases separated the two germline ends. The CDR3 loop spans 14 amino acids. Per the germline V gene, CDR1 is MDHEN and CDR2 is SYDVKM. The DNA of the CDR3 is TGTGCCAGCAGTTTCTCCAGCGGACAGTATGGCTACACCTTC. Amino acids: CASSFSSGQYGYTF.

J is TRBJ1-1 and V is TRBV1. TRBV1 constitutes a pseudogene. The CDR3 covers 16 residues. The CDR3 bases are TGCACCAGCAGCCATAGGGCGGGGGCAGGTAGCACTGAAGCTTTCTTT. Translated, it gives CTSSHRAGAGSTEAFF.

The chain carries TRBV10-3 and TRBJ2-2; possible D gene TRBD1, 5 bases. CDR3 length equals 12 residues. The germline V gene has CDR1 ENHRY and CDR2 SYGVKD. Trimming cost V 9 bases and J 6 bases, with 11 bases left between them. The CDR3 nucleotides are TGTGCCATTTCCAGGGATTCCGGGGAGCTGTTTTTT. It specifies CAISRDSGELFF.

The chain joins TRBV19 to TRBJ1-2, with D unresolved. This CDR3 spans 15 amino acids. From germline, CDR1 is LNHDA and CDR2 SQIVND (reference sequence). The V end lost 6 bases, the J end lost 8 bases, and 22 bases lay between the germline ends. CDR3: CASSPAEGYGAGYTF. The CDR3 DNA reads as TGTGCCAGTAGCCCAGCTGAGGGATACGGTGCCGGCTACACCTTC. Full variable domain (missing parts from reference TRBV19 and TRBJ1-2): DGGITQSPKYLFRKEGQNVTLSCEQNLNHDAMYWYRQDPGQGLRLIYYSQIVNDFQKGDIAEGYSVSREKKESFPLTVTSAQKNPTAFYLCASSPAEGYGAGYTFGSGTRLTVV.

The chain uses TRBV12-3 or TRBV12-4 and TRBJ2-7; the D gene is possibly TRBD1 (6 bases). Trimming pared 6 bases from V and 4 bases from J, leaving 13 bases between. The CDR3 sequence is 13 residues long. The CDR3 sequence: CASRETGLYEQYF. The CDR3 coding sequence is TGTGCCAGCAGAGAAACAGGGTTGTACGAGCAGTACTTC.

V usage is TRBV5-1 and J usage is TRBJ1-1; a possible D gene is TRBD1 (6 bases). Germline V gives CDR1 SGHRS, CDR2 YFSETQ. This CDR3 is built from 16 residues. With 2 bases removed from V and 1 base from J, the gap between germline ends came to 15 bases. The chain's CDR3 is CASSFAVQGTNTEAFF. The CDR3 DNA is TGCGCCAGCAGCTTCGCCGTACAGGGAACGAACACTGAAGCTTTCTTT.